This TCR beta chain emerged from a study of human T cells and chemical hapten exposure. Whole-study findings and limits: Sensitizing with DPC caused no change in TCRs above 1 in 1000 frequency.

With respect to this clonotype: What it recognizes is unknown.

The germline CDR1 and CDR2 sequences are SQVTM and ANQGSEA. Trimming left V 2 bases short and J 1 base short, with 9 bases between. The CDR3 has 14 residues. The time point was: patch test 1, 2 weeks after DPC sensitization. The treatment denotes: therapeutic diphenylcyclopropenone sensitization with weekly scalp DPC. Unique molecular identifiers were affixed to discrete cDNA molecules within the library. TCRdb analysed the RACE reads with MiXCR anew, one entry per CDR3 protein. The table lists just under 350,000 distinct CDR3 sequences, around 6.9% of them singletons. This TCR was sampled from a woman between 18 and 29 years old with alopecia areata. Some clones in this sample may be carry-over from other donors' samples. Specimen: whole blood, collected in connection with sensitization to the hapten diphenylcyclopropenone (DPC). V gene TRBV29-1 combines with J gene TRBJ2-1; D might be TRBD1 (6 bases). The CDR3: CSVENTGSYNEQFF. Here the CDR3 DNA reads TGCAGCGTTGAAAACACAGGGTCCTACAATGAGCAGTTCTTC.